The next 29 T cell receptor beta chains were all read from a single sample in a study of early T cells in non-severe SARS-CoV-2 infection. TCRdb fed the 5' RACE reads into MiXCR, producing one record per CDR3 protein. The sample gives 85,000 to 100,000 distinct CDR3 sequences, about 10% of which show up once; approximately 4.5% is in the top ten. The sample here was whole blood, taken at baseline. These receptor sequences come from an adult who was a healthcare worker with PCR-confirmed SARS-CoV-2 infection or an uninfected control (not recorded which).

This clonotype was detected only a few times. This rearrangement joins TRBV19 to TRBJ1-1; tentative D call: TRBD1 (6 bases). The germline V gene has CDR1 LNHDA and CDR2 SQIVND (reference sequence). The CDR3 loop spans 12 amino acids. Trimming stripped 4 bases from V and 8 bases from J, with 11 bases between. The CDR3 sequence is CASSRGAIEAFF. The CDR3 nucleotides read TGTGCCAGTAGTAGGGGGGCCATAGAAGCTTTCTTT.

The J gene is TRBJ2-3, the V gene TRBV29-1, with D possibly being TRBD2 (6 bases). Looked up from germline, CDR1 is SQVTM and CDR2 is ANQGSEA. Trimming took off 0 bases at V and 1 base at J, with 11 bases between the two ends. CDR3 length: 15 residues. The CDR3 is CSVEDDRRGTDTQYF. The CDR3 DNA sequence: TGCAGCGTTGAAGATGATCGGAGGGGCACAGATACGCAGTATTTT.

This clonotype was picked up a small number of times. This sequence joins TRBV14 and TRBJ2-1, with D perhaps TRBD1 (6 bases). Trimming cost V 0 bases and J 6 bases, with 21 bases left between them. Looked up from germline, CDR1 is SGHDN and CDR2 is FVKESK. This CDR3 contains 18 residues. The CDR3 is CASSQEGSGRKGVNEQFF. CDR3 nucleotides: TGTGCCAGCAGCCAAGAGGGGTCAGGGCGGAAGGGGGTCAATGAGCAGTTCTTC. Full variable domain (missing parts from reference TRBV14 and TRBJ2-1): EAGVTQFPSHSVIEKGQTVTLRCDPISGHDNLYWYRRVMGKEIKFLLHFVKESKQDESGMPNNRFLAERTGGTYSTLKVQPAELEDSGVYFCASSQEGSGRKGVNEQFFGPGTRLTVL.

In its sample, this clonotype was seen a few times. The V gene is TRBV7-9, the J gene TRBJ2-5, with TRBD2 matching over 7 bases. The trim removed 5 bases at V and 2 bases at J, leaving 8 bases unmatched. Looked up from germline, CDR1 is SEHNR and CDR2 is FQNEAQ (reference sequence). The CDR3 sequence is 15 residues long. DNA for the CDR3: TGTGCCAGCAGCCGTCTAGGACTAGTTCAAGAGACCCAGTACTTC. Translating gives CASSRLGLVQETQYF.

V is TRBV5-1 and J is TRBJ2-7; possibly TRBD1 or TRBD2 for D (5 bases each). V lost 4 bases, J lost 7 bases, and 18 bases lay in between. CDR3 length: 14 amino acids. Germline V gene data show CDR1 as SGHRS and CDR2 as YFSETQ. CDR3 sequence reads: CASSITGLFEEQYF. Written as DNA, the CDR3 is TGCGCCAGCAGCATCACAGGACTCTTTGAGGAGCAGTACTTC. Based on the CDR3 plus reference TRBV5-1 and TRBJ2-7, the full variable domain is KAGVTQTPRYLIKTRGQQVTLSCSPISGHRSVSWYQQTPGQGLQFLFEYFSETQRNKGNFPGRFSGRQFSNSRSEMNVSTLELGDSALYLCASSITGLFEEQYFGPGTRLTVT.

A few counts support this clonotype. This chain joins TRBV6-5 and TRBJ2-7, with D possibly TRBD2 on 5 matching bases. This CDR3 has 13 amino acids. Germline V gene sequence: CDR1 MNHEY, CDR2 SVGAGI. Trimming took off 6 bases at V and 2 bases at J, with 11 bases between the two ends. CDR3 nucleotides: TGTGCCAGCAGCCTTAGCGTCGCCTACGAGCAGTACTTC. Its translation is CASSLSVAYEQYF.

The chain has TRBV5-1 and TRBJ2-6; no definite D call. Germline V gene data show CDR1 as SGHRS and CDR2 as YFSETQ. The CDR3 spans 17 residues. Trimming left V 5 bases short and J 0 bases short, with 15 bases between. As DNA, the CDR3 is TGCGCCAGCAGAAGGAATGCGGACCGCTCTGGGGCCAACGTCCTGACTTTC. Translated: CASRRNADRSGANVLTF.

This clonotype was observed a handful of times. This chain joins TRBV28 and TRBJ2-3, with D perhaps TRBD2 (5 bases). CDR1 MDHEN and CDR2 SYDVKM come from the germline V gene. The length of the CDR3 is 15 residues. V lost 2 bases to trimming and J lost 6 bases, with 15 bases between them. CDR3: CASSLPERRSDTQYF. The DNA of the CDR3 is TGTGCCAGCAGTTTACCGGAGCGGCGGTCGGATACGCAGTATTTT. The whole variable domain, filled in from reference TRBV28 and TRBJ2-3, reads DVKVTQSSRYLVKRTGEKVFLECVQDMDHENMFWYRQDPGLGLRLIYFSYDVKMKEKGDIPEGYSVSREKKERFSLILESASTNQTSMYLCASSLPERRSDTQYFGPGTRLTVL.

This clonotype was observed once. This chain links TRBV9 with TRBJ2-5; D is ambiguous. Germline CDR1 reads SGDLS; CDR2 reads YYNGEE. Between the trimmed V and J ends, which lost 4 bases and 1 base, there was a span of 8 bases. The CDR3 covers 13 residues. CDR3 in amino acids: CASSQAPQETQYF. CDR3 in DNA: TGTGCCAGCAGCCAAGCCCCCCAAGAGACCCAGTACTTC.

Here the CDR3 DNA reads TGTGCCAGCAGCCCGGAAGTCCAGAGGAACACTGAAGCTTTCTTT. It yields the protein CASSPEVQRNTEAFF. The chain combines TRBV7-2 with TRBJ1-1, with no clear D. The CDR3 is made up of 15 amino acids. V was cut by 5 bases and J by 1 base, with 14 bases left in between. Germline CDR1 and CDR2: SGHTA and FQGNSA.

This clonotype has ten or more counts. V usage is TRBV10-2 and J usage is TRBJ2-2; the match to TRBD1 covers 8 bases. V trimming: 0 bases; J trimming: 5 bases; junction bases outside the gene matches: 5. The germline V gene encodes CDR1 WSHSY and CDR2 SAAADI. The CDR3 runs to 16 residues. The CDR3, as DNA: TGCGCCAGCAGTGAGTCCCGGGACAGGTCGACCGGGGAGCTGTTTTTT. Its translation is CASSESRDRSTGELFF.

This clonotype was seen a few times. The chain has TRBV29-1 and TRBJ2-1, with no clear D. The germline V gene encodes CDR1 SQVTM and CDR2 ANQGSEA. This CDR3 spans 11 amino acids. V was cut by 0 bases and J by 7 bases, with 4 bases left in between. This CDR3 reads CSVEDRNEQFF. CDR3 sequence (DNA): TGCAGCGTTGAAGATCGGAATGAGCAGTTCTTC.

The J gene is TRBJ2-1, the V gene TRBV7-6, with D uncertain. This CDR3 is 13 amino acids long. CDR1 and CDR2 from the germline V gene are SGHVS and FNYEAQ. V dropped 5 bases and J dropped 8 bases, with 13 bases sitting between them. The CDR3 DNA is TGTGCCAGCAGCAAACAAAGTCGGGATGAGCAGTTCTTC. Translation: CASSKQSRDEQFF. Supplemented by reference TRBV7-6 and TRBJ2-1, the full variable domain reads GAGVSQSPRYKVTKRGQDVALRCDPISGHVSLYWYRQALGQGPEFLTYFNYEAQQDKSGLPNDRFSAERPEGSISTLTIQRTEQRDSAMYRCASSKQSRDEQFFGPGTRLTVL.

This clonotype has a count of ten or more. This chain uses TRBV28 with TRBJ1-6, with D uncertain. CDR3 length equals 15 residues. Germline values: CDR1 MDHEN, CDR2 SYDVKM. The V gene lost 5 bases and the J gene lost 2 bases, with 10 bases spanning the gap. CDR3 residues: CASSGEETYNSPLHF. Written as DNA, the CDR3 is TGTGCCAGCAGTGGTGAGGAAACCTATAATTCACCCCTCCACTTT.

In this sample, this clonotype turned up a few times. V and J are TRBV27 and TRBJ2-1; D is perhaps TRBD1 (6 bases). V was cut by 4 bases and J by 4 bases, with 14 bases left in between. The germline gives CDR1 MNHEY, CDR2 SMNVEV (reference sequence). The CDR3 is 15 residues long. CDR3 sequence (DNA): TGTGCCAGCAGTTCCCGGGACACAACTTACAATGAGCAGTTCTTC. Encoded protein: CASSSRDTTYNEQFF.

This clonotype was found many times. The chain has TRBV7-2 and TRBJ2-7; D uncertain. This CDR3 is 14 amino acids long. Trimming left V 4 bases short and J 3 bases short, with 13 bases between. The germline V gene encodes CDR1 SGHTA and CDR2 FQGNSA. The CDR3 sequence: CASSSDLFHYEQYF. The DNA of the CDR3 is TGTGCCAGCAGCTCTGACCTATTCCACTACGAGCAGTACTTC.

At least ten counts were recorded for this clonotype. This CDR3 reads CSVEVGPSVGNEQFF. The DNA of the CDR3 is TGCAGCGTTGAGGTTGGCCCTAGCGTGGGTAATGAGCAGTTCTTC. The rearrangement uses TRBV29-1 and TRBJ2-1, with D perhaps matching TRBD2 (6 bases). CDR3 length: 15 amino acids. CDR1 is SQVTM, CDR2 ANQGSEA, per germline. The V gene lost 3 bases and the J gene lost 7 bases, with 19 bases spanning the gap.

The V and J genes are TRBV3-1 and TRBJ2-7; 7 positions agree with TRBD1. The CDR3 contains 14 residues. Trimming removed 4 bases from V and 3 bases from J; junction bases left unmatched: 6. CDR1 and CDR2 from the germline V gene are LGHDT and YNNKEL (reference sequence). CDR3 region: CASSPRTGVYEQYF. DNA for the CDR3: TGTGCCAGCAGCCCCCGGACAGGAGTCTACGAGCAGTACTTC.

There are a few counts of this clonotype. The chain has TRBV6-4 and TRBJ1-5, with D possibly matching TRBD1 (5 bases). This CDR3 has 13 residues. The germline V gene encodes CDR1 MRHNA and CDR2 SNTAGT. The V and J ends lost 9 bases and 6 bases respectively, with 15 bases between them. The CDR3 DNA is TGTGCCAGTGGCAGGGAGGTGGGTCAGCCCCAGCATTTT. Translating gives CASGREVGQPQHF.

A few counts support this clonotype. The V call is TRBV6-2 or TRBV6-3, the J call TRBJ2-1, with 14 positions matching TRBD2. The ends lost 2 bases at V and 10 bases at J; junction bases unmatched: 4. Germline CDR1 reads MNHEY; CDR2 reads SVGEGT. The length of the CDR3 is 15 residues. The CDR3 DNA reads as TGTGCCAGCAGTTACGGGACTAGCGGGAGAAGGGAGCAGTTCTTC. Translated: CASSYGTSGRREQFF.

In this sample, this clonotype turned up a few times. The gene calls are TRBV29-1 and TRBJ2-1; the match to TRBD2 covers 11 bases. V dropped 7 bases and J dropped 6; count of bases not matched to a gene: 11. CDR1 is SQVTM, CDR2 ANQGSEA, per germline. The CDR3 runs 15 residues. The CDR3 DNA reads TGCAGCGCCCAGAACGTAGCGGGAGGGCGCAATGAGCAGTTCTTC. Amino acids: CSAQNVAGGRNEQFF.

The genes are TRBV6-2 or TRBV6-3 and TRBJ2-4; a weak D match, TRBD2 (6 bases). Trimming removed 5 bases from V and 0 bases from J, with 11 bases in between. The CDR3 consists of 15 residues. The V gene's germline CDR1 is MNHEY and CDR2 SVGEGT. The CDR3 DNA sequence: TGTGCCAGCAGTCAACTAGCCTTAGCCAAAAACATTCAGTACTTC. Its protein is CASSQLALAKNIQYF.

The chain employs TRBV29-1 and TRBJ1-2; 7 bases fit TRBD1. V gave up 6 bases and J gave up 4 bases; unmatched junction bases: 11. CDR3 size: 14 residues. Germline V gives CDR1 SQVTM, CDR2 ANQGSEA. Here the CDR3 reads CSVPTGESGYGYTF. In nucleotides, the CDR3 is TGCAGCGTCCCTACAGGGGAATCAGGCTATGGCTACACCTTC.

This clonotype turned up a few times. CDR3 residues: CASSLKRSGGPSYNEQFF. The DNA for the CDR3 is TGTGCCAGCAGCTTAAAGAGGTCCGGGGGTCCTTCCTACAATGAGCAGTTCTTC. The chain carries TRBV7-3 and TRBJ2-1, with a possible D match to TRBD2 (6 bases). Per germline, CDR1 SGHTA and CDR2 FQGTGA. V lost 1 base and J lost 1, with 17 bases in between. The CDR3 runs to 18 residues. Together with reference TRBV7-3 and TRBJ2-1, the CDR3 gives the full variable domain: GAGVSQTPSNKVTEKGKYVELRCDPISGHTALYWYRQSLGQGPEFLIYFQGTGAADDSGLPNDRFFAVRPEGSVSTLKIQRTERGDSAVYLCASSLKRSGGPSYNEQFFGPGTRLTVL.

This clonotype was seen at least ten times. CDR3: CASSLLQGANGELFF. As DNA, the CDR3 is TGCGCCAGCAGCTTACTACAGGGGGCTAACGGGGAGCTGTTTTTT. The chain uses TRBV4-1 and TRBJ2-2, with 9 bases fitting TRBD1. Germline lookup yields CDR1 MGHRA and CDR2 YSYEKL. This CDR3 region has 15 residues. The J segment lost 7 bases and the V segment lost 5 bases, leaving 8 bases of the junction unmatched.

This sequence joins TRBV6-5 and TRBJ2-7; D unresolved. Germline CDR1 MNHEY, CDR2 SVGAGI. Trimming took off 0 bases at V and 0 bases at J, with 9 bases between the two ends. The CDR3 is 15 residues long. The CDR3 spells CASSYSPGSSYEQYF. The CDR3 region has the DNA TGTGCCAGCAGTTACTCGCCAGGTAGCTCCTACGAGCAGTACTTC.

The CDR3 here is CAWSRLSLGTEAFF. The CDR3, as DNA: TGTGCCTGGTCCCGGCTGAGTTTGGGGACTGAAGCTTTCTTT. The J gene is TRBJ1-1, the V gene TRBV30, with D uncertain. The germline V and J ends were trimmed by 5 bases and 5 bases, with 18 bases remaining between them. Germline CDR1 and CDR2: GTSNPN and SVGIG (reference sequence). CDR3 length: 14 amino acids.

This chain uses TRBV6-2 or TRBV6-3 with TRBJ2-1; 12 bases agree with TRBD2. Germline lookup yields CDR1 MNHEY and CDR2 SVGEGT. Trimming took 0 bases from V and 8 from J; bases not matched to a gene: 8. The CDR3 totals 17 residues. CDR3 loop: CASSYSTSLAGGYEQFF. Here the CDR3 DNA reads TGTGCCAGCAGTTACTCGACCTCACTAGCGGGAGGTTATGAGCAGTTCTTC.

The chain employs TRBV11-2 and TRBJ1-2; a possible D gene is TRBD1 (5 bases). V was shortened by 5 bases and J by 0 bases, with 16 bases between the two germline ends. Germline V lookup: CDR1 SGHAT, CDR2 FQNNGV. There are 16 residues in the CDR3. This chain's CDR3 is CASSRLGANPNYGYTF. Here the CDR3 DNA reads TGTGCCAGCAGCCGTCTAGGGGCCAACCCTAACTATGGCTACACCTTC.